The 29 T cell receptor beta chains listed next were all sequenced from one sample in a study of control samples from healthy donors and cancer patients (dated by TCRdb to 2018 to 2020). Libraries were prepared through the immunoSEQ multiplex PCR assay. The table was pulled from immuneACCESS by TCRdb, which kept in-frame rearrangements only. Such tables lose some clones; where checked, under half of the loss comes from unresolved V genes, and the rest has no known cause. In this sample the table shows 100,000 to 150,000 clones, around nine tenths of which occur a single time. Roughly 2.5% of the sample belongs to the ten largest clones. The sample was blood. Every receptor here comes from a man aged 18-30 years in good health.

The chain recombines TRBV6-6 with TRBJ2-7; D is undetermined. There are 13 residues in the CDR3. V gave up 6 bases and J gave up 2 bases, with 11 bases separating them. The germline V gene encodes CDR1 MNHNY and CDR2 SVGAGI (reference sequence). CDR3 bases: TGTGCCAGCAGCCAACAGTCGGCCTACGAGCAGTACGTC. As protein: CASSQQSAYEQYV.

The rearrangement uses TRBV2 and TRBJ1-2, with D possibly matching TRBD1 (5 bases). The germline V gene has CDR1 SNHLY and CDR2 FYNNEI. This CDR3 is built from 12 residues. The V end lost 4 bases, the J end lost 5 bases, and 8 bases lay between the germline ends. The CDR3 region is CASSVPGYGYTF. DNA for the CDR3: TGTGCCAGCAGTGTCCCAGGGTATGGCTACACCTTC. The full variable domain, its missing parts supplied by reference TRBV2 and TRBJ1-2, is EPEVTQTPSHQVTQMGQEVILRCVPISNHLYFYWYRQILGQKVEFLVSFYNNEISEKSEIFDDQFSVERPDGSNFTLKIRSTKLEDSAMYFCASSVPGYGYTFGSGTRLTVV.

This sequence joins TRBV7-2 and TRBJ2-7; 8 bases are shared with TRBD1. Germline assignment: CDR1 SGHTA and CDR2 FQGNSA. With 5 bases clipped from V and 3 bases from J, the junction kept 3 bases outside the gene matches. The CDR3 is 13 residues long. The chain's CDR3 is CASSVTGGYEQYV. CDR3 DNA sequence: TGTGCCAGCAGCGTCACAGGGGGCTACGAGCAGTACGTC.

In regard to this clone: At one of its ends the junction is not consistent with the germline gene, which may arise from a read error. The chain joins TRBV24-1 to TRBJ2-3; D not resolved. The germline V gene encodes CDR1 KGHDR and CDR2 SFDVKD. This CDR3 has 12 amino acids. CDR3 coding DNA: TGTGCCACCGGTGACTCCACAGATACGCAGTATTTT. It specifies CATGDSTDTQYF.

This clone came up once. The CDR3 here is CASSFGLQVDTGELFF. CDR3 bases: TGTGCCAGCAGCTTTGGGCTACAGGTTGACACCGGGGAGCTGTTTTTT. V and J are TRBV5-6 and TRBJ2-2; weak D call: TRBD1 (5 bases). The CDR3 consists of 16 residues. Germline lookup yields CDR1 SGHDT and CDR2 YYEEEE. With 2 bases removed from V and 3 bases from J, the gap between germline ends came to 14 bases. Drawing the rest from reference TRBV5-6 and TRBJ2-2, the complete variable domain is DAGVTQSPTHLIKTRGQQVTLRCSPKSGHDTVSWYQQALGQGPQFIFQYYEEEERQRGNFPDRFSGHQFPNYSSELNVNALLLGDSALYLCASSFGLQVDTGELFFGEGSRLTVL.

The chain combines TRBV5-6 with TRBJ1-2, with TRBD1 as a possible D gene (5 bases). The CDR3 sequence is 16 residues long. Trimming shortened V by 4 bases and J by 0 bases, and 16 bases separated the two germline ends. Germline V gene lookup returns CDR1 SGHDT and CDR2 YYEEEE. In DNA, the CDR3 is TGTGCCAGCAGCCCCGACGGGGGGAGAACTAACTATGGCTACACCTTC. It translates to CASSPDGGRTNYGYTF.

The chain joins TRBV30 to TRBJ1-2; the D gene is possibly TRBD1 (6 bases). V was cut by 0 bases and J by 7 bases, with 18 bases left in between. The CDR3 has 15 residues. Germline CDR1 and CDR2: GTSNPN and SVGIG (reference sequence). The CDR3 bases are TGTGCCTGGAGTGTCCCAGGGGTAACTATTTTTGGCTACACCTTC. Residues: CAWSVPGVTIFGYTF.

CDR3 DNA: TGTGCCAGCAGTCGGGACCGGGAGAGCTCCTACGAGCAGTACTTC. Translated, it gives CASSRDRESSYEQYF. The chain employs TRBV6-5 and TRBJ2-7; D is perhaps TRBD2 (6 bases). This CDR3 contains 15 residues. Per the germline V gene, CDR1 is MNHEY and CDR2 is SVGAGI. Trimming removed 5 bases at V and 0 bases at J, with 14 bases between.

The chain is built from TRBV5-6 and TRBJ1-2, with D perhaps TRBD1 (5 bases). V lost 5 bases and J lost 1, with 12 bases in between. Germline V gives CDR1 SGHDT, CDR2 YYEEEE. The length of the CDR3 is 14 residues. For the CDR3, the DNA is TGTGCCAGCAGTAAAGTTCAGGGTAACTATGGCTACACCTTC. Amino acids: CASSKVQGNYGYTF.

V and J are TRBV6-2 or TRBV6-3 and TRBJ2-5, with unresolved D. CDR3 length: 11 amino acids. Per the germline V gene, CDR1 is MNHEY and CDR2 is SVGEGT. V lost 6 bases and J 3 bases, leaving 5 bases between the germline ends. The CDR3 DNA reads TGTGCCAGCAGCGTAGAAGAGACCCAGTACTTC. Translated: CASSVEETQYF.

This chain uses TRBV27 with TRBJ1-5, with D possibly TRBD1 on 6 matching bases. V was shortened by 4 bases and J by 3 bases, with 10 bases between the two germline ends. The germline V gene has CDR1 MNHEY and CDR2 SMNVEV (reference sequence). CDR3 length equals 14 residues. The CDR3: CASSWGATNQPQHF. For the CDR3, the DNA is TGTGCCAGCAGTTGGGGGGCAACCAATCAGCCCCAGCATTTT.

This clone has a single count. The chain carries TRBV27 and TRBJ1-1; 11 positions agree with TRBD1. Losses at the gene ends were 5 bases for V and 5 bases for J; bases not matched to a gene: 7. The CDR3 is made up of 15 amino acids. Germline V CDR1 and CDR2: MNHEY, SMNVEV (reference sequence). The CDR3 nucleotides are TGTGCCAGCAGTCCGACCGGGGACAGGGGGACTGAAGCTTTCTTT. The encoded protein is CASSPTGDRGTEAFF.

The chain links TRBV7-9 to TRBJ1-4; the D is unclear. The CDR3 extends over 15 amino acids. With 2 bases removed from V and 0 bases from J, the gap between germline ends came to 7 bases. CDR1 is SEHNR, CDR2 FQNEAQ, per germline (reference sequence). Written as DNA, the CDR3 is TGTGCCAGCAGCTTAATCTCAACAACTAATGAAAAACTGTTTTTT. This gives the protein CASSLISTTNEKLFF.

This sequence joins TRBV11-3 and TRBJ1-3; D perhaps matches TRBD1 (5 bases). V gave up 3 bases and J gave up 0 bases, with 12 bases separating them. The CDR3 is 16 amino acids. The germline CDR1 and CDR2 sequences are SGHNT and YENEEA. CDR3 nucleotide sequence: TGTGCCAGCAGCTTGGGACGCCTAAGCTCTGGAAACACCATATATTTT. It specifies CASSLGRLSSGNTIYF.

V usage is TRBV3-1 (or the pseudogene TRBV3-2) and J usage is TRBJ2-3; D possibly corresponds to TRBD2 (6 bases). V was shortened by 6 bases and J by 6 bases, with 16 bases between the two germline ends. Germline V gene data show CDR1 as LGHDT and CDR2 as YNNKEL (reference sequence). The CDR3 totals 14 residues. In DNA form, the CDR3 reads TGTGCCAGCAGTCGACTAGGAGCGTCGGATACGCAGTATTTT. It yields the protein CASSRLGASDTQYF.

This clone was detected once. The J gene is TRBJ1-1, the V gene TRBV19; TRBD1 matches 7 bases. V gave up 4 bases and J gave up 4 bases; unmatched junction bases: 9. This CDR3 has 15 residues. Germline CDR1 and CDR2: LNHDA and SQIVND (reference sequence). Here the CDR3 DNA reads TGTGCCAGTAGTACCCCGGGGACAGTTTCCACTGAAGCTTTCTTT. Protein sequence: CASSTPGTVSTEAFF.

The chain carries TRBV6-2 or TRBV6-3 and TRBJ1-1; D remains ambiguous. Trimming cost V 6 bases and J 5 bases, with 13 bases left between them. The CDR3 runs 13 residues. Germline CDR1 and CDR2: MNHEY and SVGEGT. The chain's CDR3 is CASSPRVGTEAFF. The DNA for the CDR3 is TGTGCCAGCAGCCCCCGGGTGGGTACTGAAGCTTTCTTT.

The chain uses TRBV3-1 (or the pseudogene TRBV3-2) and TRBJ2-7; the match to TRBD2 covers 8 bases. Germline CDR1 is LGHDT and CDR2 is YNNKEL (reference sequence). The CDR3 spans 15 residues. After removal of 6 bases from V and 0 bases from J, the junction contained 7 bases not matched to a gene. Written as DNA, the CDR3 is TGTGCCAGCAGTCTTTCCGGGGGGGACTCCTACGAGCAGTACGTC. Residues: CASSLSGGDSYEQYV.

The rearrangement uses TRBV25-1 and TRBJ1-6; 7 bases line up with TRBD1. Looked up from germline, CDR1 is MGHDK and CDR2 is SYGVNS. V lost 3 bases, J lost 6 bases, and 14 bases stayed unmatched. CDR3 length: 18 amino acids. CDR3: CASSDRTGWPTANSPLHF. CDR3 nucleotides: TGTGCCAGCAGTGACAGGACAGGTTGGCCAACTGCTAATTCACCCCTCCACTTT.

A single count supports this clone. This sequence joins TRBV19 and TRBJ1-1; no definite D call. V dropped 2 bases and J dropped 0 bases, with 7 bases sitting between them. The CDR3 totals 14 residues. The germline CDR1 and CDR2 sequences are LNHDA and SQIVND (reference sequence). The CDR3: CASSIRRLNTEAFF. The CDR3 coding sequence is TGTGCCAGTAGTATAAGACGTTTGAACACTGAAGCTTTCTTT.

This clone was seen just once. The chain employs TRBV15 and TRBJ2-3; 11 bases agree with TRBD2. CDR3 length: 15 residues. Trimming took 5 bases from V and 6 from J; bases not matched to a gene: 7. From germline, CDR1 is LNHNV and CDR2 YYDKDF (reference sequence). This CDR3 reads CATSRSGGAFDTQYF. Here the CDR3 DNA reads TGTGCCACCAGCCGTAGCGGGGGGGCCTTTGATACGCAGTATTTT.

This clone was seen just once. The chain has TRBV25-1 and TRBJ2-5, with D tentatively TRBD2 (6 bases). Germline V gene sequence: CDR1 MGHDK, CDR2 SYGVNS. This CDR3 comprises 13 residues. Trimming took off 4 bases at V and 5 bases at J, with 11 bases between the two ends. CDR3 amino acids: CASSVHGGETQYF. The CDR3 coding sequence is TGTGCCAGCAGTGTTCACGGAGGGGAGACCCAGTACTTC. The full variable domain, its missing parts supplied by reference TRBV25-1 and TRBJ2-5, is EADIYQTPRYLVIGTGKKITLECSQTMGHDKMYWYQQDPGMELHLIHYSYGVNSTEKGDLSSESTVSRIRTEHFPLTLESARPSHTSQYLCASSVHGGETQYFGPGTRLLVL.

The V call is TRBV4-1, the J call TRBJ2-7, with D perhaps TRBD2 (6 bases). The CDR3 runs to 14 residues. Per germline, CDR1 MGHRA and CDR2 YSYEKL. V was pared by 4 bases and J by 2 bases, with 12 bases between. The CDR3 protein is CASSLGPGAYEQYF. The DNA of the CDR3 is TGCGCCAGCAGCCTCGGTCCGGGGGCCTACGAGCAGTACTTC.

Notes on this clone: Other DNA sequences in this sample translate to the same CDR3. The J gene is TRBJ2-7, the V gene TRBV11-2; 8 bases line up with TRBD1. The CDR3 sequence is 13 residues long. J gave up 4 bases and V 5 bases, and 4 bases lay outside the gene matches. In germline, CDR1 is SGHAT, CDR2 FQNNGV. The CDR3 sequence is CASSLGTGYEQYV. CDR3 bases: TGTGCCAGCAGCCTCGGGACAGGTTACGAGCAGTACGTC.

The CDR3 nucleotides read TGTGCCAGCAGCATCGGACAGGGGAACTACAATGAGCAGTTCTTC. Translating gives CASSIGQGNYNEQFF. The gene calls are TRBV11-2 and TRBJ2-1; 9 bases line up with TRBD1. Per germline, CDR1 SGHAT and CDR2 FQNNGV. V shed 5 bases and J 3 bases; nucleotides not matched to a gene: 5. The CDR3 consists of 15 residues. Full variable domain (remainder filled in from reference TRBV11-2 and TRBJ2-1): EAGVAQSPRYKIIEKRQSVAFWCNPISGHATLYWYQQILGQGPKLLIQFQNNGVVDDSQLPKDRFSAERLKGVDSTLKIQPAKLEDSAVYLCASSIGQGNYNEQFFGPGTRLTVL.

The CDR3 sequence is CASRQGRDTNNSPLHF. CDR3 sequence (DNA): TGCGCCAGCAGGCAGGGCCGGGACACAAATAATTCACCCCTCCACTTT. The V call is TRBV5-1, the J call TRBJ1-6; the D gene is possibly TRBD1 (6 bases). Trimming cost V 5 bases and J 5 bases, with 17 bases left between them. Germline CDR1 is SGHRS and CDR2 is YFSETQ. The CDR3 totals 16 residues.

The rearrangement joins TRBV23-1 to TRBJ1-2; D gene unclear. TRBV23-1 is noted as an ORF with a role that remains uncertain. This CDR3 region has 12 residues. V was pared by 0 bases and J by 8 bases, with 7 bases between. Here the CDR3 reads CASSQSHRGYTF. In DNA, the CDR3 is TGCGCCAGCAGTCAATCGCACCGAGGCTACACCTTC.

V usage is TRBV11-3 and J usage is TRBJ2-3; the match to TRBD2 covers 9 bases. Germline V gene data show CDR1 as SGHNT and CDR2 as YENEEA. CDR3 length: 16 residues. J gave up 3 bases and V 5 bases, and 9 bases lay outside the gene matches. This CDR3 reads CASSHQRLAVTDTQYF. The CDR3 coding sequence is TGTGCCAGCAGCCATCAGCGACTAGCGGTGACAGATACGCAGTATTTT.

In DNA, the CDR3 is TGTGCCAGCAGCCCCGGGCCCGAGCAGTACTTC. As protein: CASSPGPEQYF. The gene calls are TRBV11-2 and TRBJ2-7; D ambiguous. V lost 5 bases, J lost 6 bases, and 8 bases lay in between. Germline V gives CDR1 SGHAT, CDR2 FQNNGV. The length of the CDR3 is 11 residues.